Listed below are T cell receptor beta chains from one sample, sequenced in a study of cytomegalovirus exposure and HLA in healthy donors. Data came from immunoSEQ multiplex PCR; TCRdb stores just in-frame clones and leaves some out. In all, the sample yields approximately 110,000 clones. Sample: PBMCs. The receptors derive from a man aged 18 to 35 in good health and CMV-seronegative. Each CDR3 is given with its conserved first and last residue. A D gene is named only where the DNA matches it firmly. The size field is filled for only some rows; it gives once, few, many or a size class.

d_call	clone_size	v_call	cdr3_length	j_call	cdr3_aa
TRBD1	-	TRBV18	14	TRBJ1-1	CASSLNRGRTEAFF
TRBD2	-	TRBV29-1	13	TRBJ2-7	CSVDLAGGYEQYF
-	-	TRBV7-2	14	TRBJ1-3	CASSPGESGNTIYF
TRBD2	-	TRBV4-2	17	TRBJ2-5	CASSHSGLAGPRETQYF
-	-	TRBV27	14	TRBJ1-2	CASSLSVDSYGYTF
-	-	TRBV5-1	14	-	CASSLIAESYEQYF
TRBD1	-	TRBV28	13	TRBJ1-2	CASSLNVQGVYTF
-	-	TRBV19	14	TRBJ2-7	CASSFPVSAYEQYF
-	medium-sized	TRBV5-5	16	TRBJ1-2	CASSPWRSESNYGYTF
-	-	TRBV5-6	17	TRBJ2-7	CASGWGFGTDHSYEQYF
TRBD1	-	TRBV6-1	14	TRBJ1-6	CASGGQTYNSPLHF
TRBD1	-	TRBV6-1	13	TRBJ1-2	CASRDRAGYGYTF
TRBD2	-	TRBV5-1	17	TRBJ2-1	CASSLFQRDPSYNEQFF
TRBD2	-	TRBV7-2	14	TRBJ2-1	CASRLAGGPDEQFF
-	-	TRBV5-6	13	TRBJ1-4	CASSWSPEGKLFF
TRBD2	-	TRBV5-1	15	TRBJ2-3	CASSLPGLAADTQYF
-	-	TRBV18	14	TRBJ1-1	CASSLRTDNTEAFF
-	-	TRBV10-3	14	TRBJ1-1	CAISEEPLNTEAFF
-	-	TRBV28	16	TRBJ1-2	CASSRPGLRVDYGYTF
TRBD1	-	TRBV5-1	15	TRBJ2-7	CASSLILRQGDEQYF
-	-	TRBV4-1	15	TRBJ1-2	CASSQVPDTNYGYTF
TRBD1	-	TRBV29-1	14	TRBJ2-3	CSARVGQGANTQYF
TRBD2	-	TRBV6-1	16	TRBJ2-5	CASSEFLAGGQETQYF
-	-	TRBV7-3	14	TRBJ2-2	CASSLDRNTGELFF
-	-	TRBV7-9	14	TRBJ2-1	CASSLTQGYNEQFF
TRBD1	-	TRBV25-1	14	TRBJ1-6	CASTRQGVNSPLHF
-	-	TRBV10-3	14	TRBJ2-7	CAISDGGYTYEQYF
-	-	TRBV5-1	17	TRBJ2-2	CASSFPTLTGFFGELFF
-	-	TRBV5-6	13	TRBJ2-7	CASSLGPTVEQYF
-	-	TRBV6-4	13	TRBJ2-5	CASSDTDGSPLNF
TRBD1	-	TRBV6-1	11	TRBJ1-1	CASAGGTEAFF
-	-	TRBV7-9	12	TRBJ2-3	CASSLYTDTQYF
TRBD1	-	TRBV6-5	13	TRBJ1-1	CASRRQGASEAFF
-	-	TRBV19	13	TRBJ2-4	CASELARGGIQYF
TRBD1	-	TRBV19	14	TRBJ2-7	CASSIDRTGGEQYF
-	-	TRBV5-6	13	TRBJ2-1	CASSYTGGGEQFF
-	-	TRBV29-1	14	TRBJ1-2	CSVVAAATNYGYTF
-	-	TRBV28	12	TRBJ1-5	CASSLAGQPQHF
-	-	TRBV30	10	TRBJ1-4	CASEGVKLFF
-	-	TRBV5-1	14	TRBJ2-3	CASSPGQSTDTQYF
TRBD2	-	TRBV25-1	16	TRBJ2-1	CASSELAGSSYNEQFF